What follows are 9 T cell receptor beta chains derived from one specimen sequenced in a study of T-cell reconstitution after alpha-beta-depleted transplantation in children. Unique molecular identifiers were incorporated during preparation of the TCRbeta library. MiXCR, applied by TCRdb to the PCR reads, yields one record per CDR3 protein. The sample has about 980,000 distinct CDR3 sequences, roughly 31% seen once. The source material was PBMCs, mostly from graft donor cells, sampled 360 days after TCRalphabeta/CD19-depleted stem cell transplant. All receptors come from a boy in the first two years of life who had a stem cell transplant for SCID, so the T cells may come from the graft donor.

The chain joins TRBV5-1 to TRBJ2-2; weak D call: TRBD1 (6 bases). Trimming shortened V by 5 bases and J by 3 bases, and 14 bases separated the two germline ends. Germline V gives CDR1 SGHRS, CDR2 YFSETQ. The length of the CDR3 is 15 residues. CDR3 nucleotides: TGCGCCAGCAGACATCCGGGACAATACACCGGGGAGCTGTTTTTT. Translating gives CASRHPGQYTGELFF.

There are a few counts of this clonotype. The genes are TRBV5-5 and TRBJ2-3; 8 bases match TRBD2. This CDR3 spans 15 amino acids. Losses at the gene ends were 4 bases for V and 9 bases for J; bases not matched to a gene: 13. CDR1 is SGHKS, CDR2 YYEKEE, per germline (reference sequence). Here the CDR3 reads CASSMGLVFVRTQYF. For the CDR3, the DNA is TGTGCCAGCAGCATGGGACTAGTATTTGTGAGGACGCAGTATTTT.

This chain joins TRBV2 and TRBJ2-1, with D possibly TRBD1 on 5 matching bases. CDR1 is SNHLY and CDR2 is FYNNEI in the germline V gene. V shed 0 bases and J shed 7 bases, with 10 bases lying between them. The CDR3 is 14 residues long. This CDR3 reads CASSEALDRNEQFF. The CDR3 region has the DNA TGTGCCAGCAGTGAAGCGTTAGACAGAAATGAGCAGTTCTTC.

The chain combines TRBV5-1 with TRBJ1-1; 8 bases match TRBD1. J was trimmed by 0 bases and V by 3 bases; bases with no gene match: 7. Germline loops: CDR1 SGHRS, CDR2 YFSETQ. The CDR3 extends over 16 amino acids. The CDR3 here is CASSYGTGRMNTEAFF. CDR3 in DNA: TGCGCCAGCAGCTACGGGACAGGAAGGATGAACACTGAAGCTTTCTTT.

This chain uses TRBV15 with TRBJ1-2; tentative D call: TRBD1 (5 bases). The CDR3 spans 17 residues. V was cut by 0 bases and J by 0 bases, with 14 bases left in between. Germline CDR1 and CDR2: LNHNV and YYDKDF (reference sequence). The CDR3 DNA reads TGTGCCACCAGCAGAGATGGGGGGGGAAGTTCTAACTATGGCTACACCTTC. Its translation: CATSRDGGGSSNYGYTF.

Many counts were recorded for this clonotype. The chain is built from TRBV29-1 and TRBJ1-1; D unclear. Trimming took 4 bases from V and 2 from J, leaving 5 bases between them. Germline lookup yields CDR1 SQVTM and CDR2 ANQGSEA. CDR3 length: 11 residues. The CDR3 DNA reads TGCAGCGTTGTCCGAAACACTGAAGCTTTCTTT. Translation: CSVVRNTEAFF.

This clonotype appeared a single time. The chain couples TRBV7-2 to TRBJ2-3; tentatively, D is TRBD2 (5 bases). This CDR3 is built from 13 residues. Germline V CDR1 and CDR2: SGHTA, FQGNSA. Trimming took 5 bases from V and 7 from J, leaving 13 bases between them. CDR3 coding DNA: TGTGCCAGCAGCCTAGGAGGAGCGAATACGCAGTATTTT. Encoded protein: CASSLGGANTQYF.

V is TRBV6-5 and J is TRBJ2-7, with 10 bases aligning to TRBD1. The V gene end was trimmed by 0 bases and the J gene end by 0 bases; junction bases not matched to a gene: 8. Germline V gene lookup returns CDR1 MNHEY and CDR2 SVGAGI. The CDR3 has 18 residues. As DNA, the CDR3 is TGTGCCAGCAGTTACTCCGTGACAGGGGGCCGGTTCTCCTACGAGCAGTACTTC. This gives the protein CASSYSVTGGRFSYEQYF.

This clonotype has just a few counts. The chain has TRBV29-1 and TRBJ2-3; 9 bases line up with TRBD1. The CDR3 spans 17 residues. Germline values: CDR1 SQVTM, CDR2 ANQGSEA. V lost 4 bases, J lost 2 bases, and 13 bases stayed unmatched. In nucleotides, the CDR3 is TGCAGCGTTGCTCACCGGGACAGGGAGAAACTCACAGATACGCAGTATTTT. Protein sequence: CSVAHRDREKLTDTQYF.